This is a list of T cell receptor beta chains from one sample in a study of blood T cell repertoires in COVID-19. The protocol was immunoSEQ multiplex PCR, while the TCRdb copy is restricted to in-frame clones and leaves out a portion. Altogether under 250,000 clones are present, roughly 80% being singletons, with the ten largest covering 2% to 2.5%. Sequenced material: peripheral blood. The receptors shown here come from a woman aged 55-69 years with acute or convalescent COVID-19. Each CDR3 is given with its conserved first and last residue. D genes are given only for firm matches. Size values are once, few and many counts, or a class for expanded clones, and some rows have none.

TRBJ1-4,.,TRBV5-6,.,TGTGCCAGCAGCTTCCAGGGCGCAGGTGAAAAACTGTTTTTT,CASSFQGAGEKLFF
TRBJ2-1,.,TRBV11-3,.,TGTGCCAGCAGCTTAGGGTCAAGCGGGTACAATGAGCAGTTCTTC,CASSLGSSGYNEQFF
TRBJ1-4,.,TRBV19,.,TGTGCCAGTAGTATGGGCGGGGATGGAAAACTGTTTTTT,CASSMGGDGKLFF
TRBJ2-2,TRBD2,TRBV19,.,TGTGCCAGTAGTATTAGCGGGGGGAACACCGGGGAGCTGTTTTTT,CASSISGGNTGELFF
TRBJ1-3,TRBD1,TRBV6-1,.,TGTGCCAGCAGTGAAGTCCGGACAGGCTCTGGAAACACCATATATTTT,CASSEVRTGSGNTIYF
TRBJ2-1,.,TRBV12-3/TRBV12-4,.,TGTGCCAGCAGTGCCACTCGGGGAGAAGAGCAGTTCTTC,CASSATRGEEQFF
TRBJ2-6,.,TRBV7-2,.,TGTGCCAGCAGCTTAGGGGGCAGGCTACCTGGGGCCAACGTCCTGACTTTC,CASSLGGRLPGANVLTF
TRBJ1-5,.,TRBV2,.,TGTGCCAGCTCCAGAAACAGGGTCCGGGGGGATCAGCATTTT,CASSRNRVRGDQHF
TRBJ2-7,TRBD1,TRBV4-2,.,TGTGCCAGCAGCCAAGAAGGGACAGGAAAAAACGAGCAGTACTTC,CASSQEGTGKNEQYF
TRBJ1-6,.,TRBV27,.,TGTGCCAGCAGTTTAAAATGGCAGGGGAATTATAATTCACCCCTCCACTTT,CASSLKWQGNYNSPLHF
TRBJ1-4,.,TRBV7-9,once,TGTGCCAGCAGCTCTTATGATGAAAAACTGTTTTTT,CASSSYDEKLFF
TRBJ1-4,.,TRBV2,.,TGTGCCAGCAGTGCAGTTCCCCCCGAAAAACTGTTTTTT,CASSAVPPEKLFF
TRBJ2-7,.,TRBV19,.,TGTGCCAGTAGTATAGGGCAGGCGAGCTCCTACGAGCAGTACTTC,CASSIGQASSYEQYF
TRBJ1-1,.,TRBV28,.,TGTGCCAGCATTCCCACAAGAAACACTGAAGCTTTCTTT,CASIPTRNTEAFF
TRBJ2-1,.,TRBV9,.,TGTGCCAGCAGCGTAGACGAGGGGGGACTATCCTACAATGAGCAGTTCTTC,CASSVDEGGLSYNEQFF
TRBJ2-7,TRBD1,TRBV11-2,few,TGTGCCAGCAGCCTAGGACAGGCTAAGAACTACGAGCAGTACTTC,CASSLGQAKNYEQYF
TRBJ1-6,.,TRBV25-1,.,TGTGCCAGCAGTGAAGACGGCAGGGGATCATCACCCCTCCACTTT,CASSEDGRGSSPLHF
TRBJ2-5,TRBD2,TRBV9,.,TGTGCCAGCAGCGTAGGGGGGACTACGGAGACCCAGTACTTC,CASSVGGTTETQYF
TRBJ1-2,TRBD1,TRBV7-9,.,TGTGCCAGCAGCAGGGGACAGCTCCCAGCGTCGTCGCACGGCTACACCTTC,CASSRGQLPASSHGYTF
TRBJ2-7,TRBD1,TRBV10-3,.,TGTGCCATCAGTGAGTCGGCCAGGGGGATAGGTCTGGGCGAGCAGTACTTC,CAISESARGIGLGEQYF
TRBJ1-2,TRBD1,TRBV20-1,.,TGCAGTGCTAGTACAGGGGGCGCAGATGGCTACACCTTC,CSASTGGADGYTF
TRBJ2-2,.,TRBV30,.,TGTGCCTGGAGCGAACTAGACCTGAATAGGGCCGGGGAGCTGTTTTTT,CAWSELDLNRAGELFF
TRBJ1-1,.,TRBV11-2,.,TGTGCCAGCAGCCCCCGGGGTAGGAACACTGAAGCTTTCTTT,CASSPRGRNTEAFF
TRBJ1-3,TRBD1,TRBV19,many,TGTGCCAGTAGCGGACAGGGTGACTCTGGAAACACCATATATTTT,CASSGQGDSGNTIYF
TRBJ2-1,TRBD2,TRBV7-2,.,TGTGCCAGCAGCTTAGTAGCGGGGGGCCACAATGAGCAGTTCTTC,CASSLVAGGHNEQFF
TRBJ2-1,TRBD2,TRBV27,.,TGTGCCAGCAGTTTACTAGCGGCCGGATACAATGAGCAGTTCTTC,CASSLLAAGYNEQFF
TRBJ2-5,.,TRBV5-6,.,TGTGCCAGCAGTTTGGCGGGATTGGAGACCCAGTACTTC,CASSLAGLETQYF
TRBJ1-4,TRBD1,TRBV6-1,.,TGTGCCAGCGGTGAGACAGGGGGTAATGAAAAACTGTTTTTT,CASGETGGNEKLFF
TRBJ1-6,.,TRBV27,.,TGTGCCAGCAGTTTAACCCCGGGTCTTCAATTTCCCCTCCACTTT,CASSLTPGLQFPLHF
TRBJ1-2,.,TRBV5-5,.,TGTGCCAGCAGCACCCAGGGTCTTTTGGACTATGGCTACACCTTC,CASSTQGLLDYGYTF
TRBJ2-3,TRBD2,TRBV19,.,TGTGCCAGTAGTACTCGGCTAGCGGGGGCAGATACGCAGTATTTT,CASSTRLAGADTQYF
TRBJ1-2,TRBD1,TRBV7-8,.,TGTGCCAGCAGCTTAACGAGGGACAGGGGCTATGGCTACACCTTC,CASSLTRDRGYGYTF
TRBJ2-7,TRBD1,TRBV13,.,TGTGCCAGCAGCTCAAGGGACAGGGTGTCTAACGAGCAGTACTTC,CASSSRDRVSNEQYF
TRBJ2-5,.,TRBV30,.,TGTGCCTGGCAGCGTCTGTCGCAAGAGACCCAGTACTTC,CAWQRLSQETQYF
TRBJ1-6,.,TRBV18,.,TGTGCCAGCTCACCAAACCAATGGGAGACCGATAATTCACCCCTCCACTTT,CASSPNQWETDNSPLHF
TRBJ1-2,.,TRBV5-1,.,TGCGCCAGTTCACCCGGCGTCCCTGGAGGAGCCGAGCCCTATGGCTACACCTTC,CASSPGVPGGAEPYGYTF
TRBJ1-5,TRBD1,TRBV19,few,TGTGCCAGTAGTTTATCCGGGACAGTTCCCGGTCAGCCCCAGCATTTT,CASSLSGTVPGQPQHF
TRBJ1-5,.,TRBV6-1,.,TGTGCCAGCAGTGAAAATATCCAGCCCCAGCATTTT,CASSENIQPQHF
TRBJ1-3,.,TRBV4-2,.,TGTGCCAGCAGCCATATACAGAGCTCTGGAAACACCATATATTTT,CASSHIQSSGNTIYF
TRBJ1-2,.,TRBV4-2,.,TGTGCCAGCAACTTCGGGGTGGGGAGGGCTGTAGTCTATGGCTACACCTTC,CASNFGVGRAVVYGYTF
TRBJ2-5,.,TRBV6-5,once,TGTGCCAGCAGTTTCGGGGTCACTCACCAAGAGACCCAGTACTTC,CASSFGVTHQETQYF
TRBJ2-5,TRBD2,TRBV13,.,TGTGCCAGCAGCACTACCGGGACTAGCCCCAGAGAGACCCAGTACTTC,CASSTTGTSPRETQYF
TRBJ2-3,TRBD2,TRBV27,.,TGTGCCAGCAAACCTTTCCCCATAGCGGGGGCCCGCACAGATACGCAGTATTTT,CASKPFPIAGARTDTQYF
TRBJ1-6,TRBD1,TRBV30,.,TGTGCCTGGAGTGCCAGACCGGGACAGGGGGACTCACCCCTCCACTTT,CAWSARPGQGDSPLHF
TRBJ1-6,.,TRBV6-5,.,TGTGCCAGCAATGCCCCACCGGGTTCACCCCTCCACTTT,CASNAPPGSPLHF
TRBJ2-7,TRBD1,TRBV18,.,TGTGCCAGCTCACGGGACAGGGGTAGGTACGAGCAGTACTTC,CASSRDRGRYEQYF